One sample yielded the 3 T cell receptor beta chains listed below, sequenced in a study of cytomegalovirus exposure and HLA in healthy donors. The table came from immunoSEQ multiplex PCR; TCRdb's copy has only in-frame clones and leaves some out. The repertoire has about 260,000 clones, about nine tenths of them found once; the top ten carry just over 3%. Sequenced sample: PBMCs. The receptor set was obtained from a woman in her 30s in good health and CMV-seronegative.

The chain uses TRBV9 and TRBJ2-1, with 7 bases aligning to TRBD1. The CDR3 extends over 17 amino acids. Germline V lookup: CDR1 SGDLS, CDR2 YYNGEE. J gave up 5 bases and V 0 bases, and 11 bases lay outside the gene matches. The CDR3 loop reads CASSVGPTGKFHNEQFF. As DNA, the CDR3 is TGTGCCAGCAGCGTAGGTCCGACAGGGAAATTCCACAATGAGCAGTTCTTC.

This clone was seen once. CDR3 protein: CASSLSNPDSYEQYF. The CDR3 nucleotides are TGTGCCAGCAGTTTATCGAACCCGGACTCCTACGAGCAGTACTTC. V and J are TRBV27 and TRBJ2-7; D not certain. The length of the CDR3 is 15 residues. Germline CDR1 is MNHEY and CDR2 is SMNVEV (reference sequence). V dropped 0 bases and J dropped 0 bases, with 9 bases sitting between them.

The chain combines TRBV27 with TRBJ1-1; 9 bases are a match to TRBD1. The germline gives CDR1 MNHEY, CDR2 SMNVEV (reference sequence). The CDR3 is 15 amino acids. V gave up 6 bases and J gave up 7 bases; unmatched junction bases: 12. The CDR3 reads CASSPQQGARVEAFF. The CDR3 DNA reads TGTGCCAGCAGCCCCCAACAGGGGGCAAGGGTTGAAGCTTTCTTT.